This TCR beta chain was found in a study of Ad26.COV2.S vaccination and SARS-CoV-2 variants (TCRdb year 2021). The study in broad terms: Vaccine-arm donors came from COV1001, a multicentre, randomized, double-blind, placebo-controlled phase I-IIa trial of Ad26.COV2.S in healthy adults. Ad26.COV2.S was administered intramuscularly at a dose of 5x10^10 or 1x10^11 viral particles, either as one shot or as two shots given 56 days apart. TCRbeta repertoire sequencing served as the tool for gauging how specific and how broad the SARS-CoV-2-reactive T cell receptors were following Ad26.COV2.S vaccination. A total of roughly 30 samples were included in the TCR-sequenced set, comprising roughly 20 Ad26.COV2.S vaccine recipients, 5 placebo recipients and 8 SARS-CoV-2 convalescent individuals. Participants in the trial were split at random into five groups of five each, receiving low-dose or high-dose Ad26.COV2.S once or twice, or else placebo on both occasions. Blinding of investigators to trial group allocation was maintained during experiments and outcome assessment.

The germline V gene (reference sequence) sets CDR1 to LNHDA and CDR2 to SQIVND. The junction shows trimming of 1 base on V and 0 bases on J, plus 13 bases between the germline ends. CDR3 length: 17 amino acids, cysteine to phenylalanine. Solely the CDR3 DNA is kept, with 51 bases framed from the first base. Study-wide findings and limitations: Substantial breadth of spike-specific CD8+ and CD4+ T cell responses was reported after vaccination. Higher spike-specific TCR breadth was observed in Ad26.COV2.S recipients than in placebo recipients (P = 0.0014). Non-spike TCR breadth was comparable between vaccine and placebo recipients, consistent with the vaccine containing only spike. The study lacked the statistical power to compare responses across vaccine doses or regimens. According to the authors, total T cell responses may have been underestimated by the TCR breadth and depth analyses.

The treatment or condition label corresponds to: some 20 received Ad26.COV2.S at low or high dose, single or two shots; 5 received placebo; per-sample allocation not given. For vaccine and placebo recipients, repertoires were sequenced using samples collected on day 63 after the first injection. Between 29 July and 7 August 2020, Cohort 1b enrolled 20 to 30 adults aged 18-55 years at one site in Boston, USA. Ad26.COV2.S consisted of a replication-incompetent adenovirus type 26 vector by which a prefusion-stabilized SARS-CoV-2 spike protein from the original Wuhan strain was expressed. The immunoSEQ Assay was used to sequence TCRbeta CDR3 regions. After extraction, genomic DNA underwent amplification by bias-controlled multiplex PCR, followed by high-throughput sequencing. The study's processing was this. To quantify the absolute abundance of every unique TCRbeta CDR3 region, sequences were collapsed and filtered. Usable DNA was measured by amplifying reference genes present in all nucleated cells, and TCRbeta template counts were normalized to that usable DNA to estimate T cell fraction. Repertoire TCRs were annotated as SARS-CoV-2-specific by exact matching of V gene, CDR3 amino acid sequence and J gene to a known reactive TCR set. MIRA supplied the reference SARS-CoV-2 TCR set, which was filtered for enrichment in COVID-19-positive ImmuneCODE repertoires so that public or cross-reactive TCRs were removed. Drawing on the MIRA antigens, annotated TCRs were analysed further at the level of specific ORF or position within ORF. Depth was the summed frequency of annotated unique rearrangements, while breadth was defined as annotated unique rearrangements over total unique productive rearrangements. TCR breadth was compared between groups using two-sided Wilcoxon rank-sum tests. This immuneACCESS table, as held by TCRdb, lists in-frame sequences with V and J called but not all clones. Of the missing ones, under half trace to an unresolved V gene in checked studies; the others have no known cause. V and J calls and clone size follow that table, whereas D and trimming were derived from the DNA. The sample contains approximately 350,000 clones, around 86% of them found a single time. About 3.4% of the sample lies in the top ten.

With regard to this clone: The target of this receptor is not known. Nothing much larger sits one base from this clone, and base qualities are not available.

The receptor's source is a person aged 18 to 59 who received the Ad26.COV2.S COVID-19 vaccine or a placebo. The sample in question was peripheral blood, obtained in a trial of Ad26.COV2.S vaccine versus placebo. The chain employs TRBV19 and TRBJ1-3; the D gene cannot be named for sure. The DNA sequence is TGTGCCAGTAGTATAGTACGAGCGGGTCTCTCTGGAAACACCATATATTTT. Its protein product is CASSIVRAGLSGNTIYF. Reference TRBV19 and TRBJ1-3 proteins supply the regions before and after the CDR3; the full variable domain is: DGGITQSPKYLFRKEGQNVTLSCEQNLNHDAMYWYRQDPGQGLRLIYYSQIVNDFQKGDIAEGYSVSREKKESFPLTVTSAQKNPTAFYLCASSIVRAGLSGNTIYFGEGSWLTVV.